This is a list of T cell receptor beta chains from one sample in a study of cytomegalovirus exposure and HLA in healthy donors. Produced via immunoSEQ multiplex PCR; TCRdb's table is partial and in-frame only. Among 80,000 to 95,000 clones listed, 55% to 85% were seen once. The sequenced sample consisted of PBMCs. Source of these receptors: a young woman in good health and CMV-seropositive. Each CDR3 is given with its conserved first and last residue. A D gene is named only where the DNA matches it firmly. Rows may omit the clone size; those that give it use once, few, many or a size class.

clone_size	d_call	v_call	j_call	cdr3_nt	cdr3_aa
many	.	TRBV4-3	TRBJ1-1	TGCGCCAGCAGCCAAGCCCCAGGGGTTTACACTGAAGCTTTCTTT	CASSQAPGVYTEAFF
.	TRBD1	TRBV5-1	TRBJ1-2	TGCGCCAGCAGCCTGGACAGGGGCTATGGCTACACCTTC	CASSLDRGYGYTF
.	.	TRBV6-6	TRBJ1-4	TGTGCCAGCGGCCGCAGGGCCGAAAAACTGTTTTTT	CASGRRAEKLFF
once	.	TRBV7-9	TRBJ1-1	TGTGCCAGCAGCGCCAGGGAATTGGGCACTGAAGCTTTCTTT	CASSARELGTEAFF
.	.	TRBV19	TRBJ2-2	TGTGCCAGTAGTATAAGGGGCCGACCGAACACCGGGGAGCTGTTTTTT	CASSIRGRPNTGELFF
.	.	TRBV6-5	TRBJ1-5	TGTGCCAGCAGTTATGGGGCAGGGAATCAGCCCCAGCATTTT	CASSYGAGNQPQHF
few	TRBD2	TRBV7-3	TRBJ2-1	TGTGCCAGCAGCTTAATGACGGCGGGGGGTGTCCATGAGCAGTTCTTC	CASSLMTAGGVHEQFF
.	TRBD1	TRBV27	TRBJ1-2	TGTGCCAGCAGTTCTCTCAGGGGGCCTCGGATAAGAGGCTACACCTTC	CASSSLRGPRIRGYTF
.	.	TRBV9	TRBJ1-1	TGTGCCAGCAGCTTCGAGGGGGACACTGAAGCTTTCTTT	CASSFEGDTEAFF
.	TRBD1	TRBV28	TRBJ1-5	TGTGCCAGCAGAAGCTCAGGGGGCTTCGGACAGCCCCAGCATTTT	CASRSSGGFGQPQHF
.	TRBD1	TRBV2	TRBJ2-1	TGTGCCAGCAGAGGGGGCAGGGTGACCAATGAGCAGTTCTTC	CASRGGRVTNEQFF
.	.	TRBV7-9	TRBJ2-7	TGTGCCAGCAGCTTAGGGGGGCAGCCATTCCAGTACTTC	CASSLGGQPFQYF
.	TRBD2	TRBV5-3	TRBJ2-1	TGTGCCAGAAGCTTGGCTAGCGGGGGGACACCCGAAAACAATGAGCAGTTCTTC	CARSLASGGTPENNEQFF
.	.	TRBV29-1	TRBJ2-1	TGCAGCGACAAAGGCGGAAGCTACAATGAGCAGTTCTTC	CSDKGGSYNEQFF
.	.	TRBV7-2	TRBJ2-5	TGTGCCAGCAGCTCTCAAGAGACCCAGTACTTC	CASSSQETQYF
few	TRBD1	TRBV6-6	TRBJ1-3	TGTGCCAGCAGCCCGGACAGGGGAGCTGGAAACACCATATATTTT	CASSPDRGAGNTIYF
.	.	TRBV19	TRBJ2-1	TGTGCCAGTAGTATGAGCGGGTCCTACAATGAGCAGTTCTTC	CASSMSGSYNEQFF
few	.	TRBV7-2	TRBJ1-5	TGTGCCAGCAGCTTCCTAGTGGATCAGCCCCAGCATTTT	CASSFLVDQPQHF
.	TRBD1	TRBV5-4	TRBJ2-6	TGTGCCAGCAGCTTAGGACAGGGCTGGGGGGCCAACGTCCTGACTTTC	CASSLGQGWGANVLTF
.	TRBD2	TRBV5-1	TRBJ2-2	TGCGCCAACAGACGCGGGACTAGCGGAACCGGGGAGCTGTTTTTT	CANRRGTSGTGELFF
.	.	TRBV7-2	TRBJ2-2	TGTGCCAGCAGCTTACTAGGGGAGCTGTTTTTT	CASSLLGELFF
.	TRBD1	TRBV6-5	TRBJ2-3	TGTGCCAGCAGACTAGGCTACAGGGGGCCGGATACGCAGTATTTT	CASRLGYRGPDTQYF
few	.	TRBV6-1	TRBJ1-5	TGTGCCAGCAGTGAAGGGGATGGGAGTCAGCCCCAGCATTTT	CASSEGDGSQPQHF
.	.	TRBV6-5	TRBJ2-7	TGTGCCAGCAGTTACTCGTACCAGGGGTCCGAGCAGTACTTC	CASSYSYQGSEQYF
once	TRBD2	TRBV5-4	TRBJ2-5	TGTGCCAGCAGCCGTCGAGGTAGCGGGGACCAAGAGACCCAGTACTTC	CASSRRGSGDQETQYF
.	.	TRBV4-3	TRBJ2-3	TGCGCCAGCAGCCAAGACCGGGGTACCTTCACAGATACGCAGTATTTT	CASSQDRGTFTDTQYF
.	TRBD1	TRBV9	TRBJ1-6	TGTGCCAGCTCAACCACAGGGGGCCCGGATTCACCCCTCCACTTT	CASSTTGGPDSPLHF
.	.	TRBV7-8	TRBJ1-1	TGTGCCAGCAGCTTAGAACAGATTAACACTGAAGCTTTCTTT	CASSLEQINTEAFF
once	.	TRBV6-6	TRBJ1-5	TGTGCCAGCAGTTACTCGGGCAGAGGGCAGCCCCAGCATTTT	CASSYSGRGQPQHF
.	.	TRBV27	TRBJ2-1	TGTGCCAGCAGTTTATCCGGTTTAGACAATGAGCAGTTCTTC	CASSLSGLDNEQFF
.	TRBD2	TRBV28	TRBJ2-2	TGTGCCAGCAGTATACCTCTAGCGGGGACCGGGGAGCTGTTTTTT	CASSIPLAGTGELFF
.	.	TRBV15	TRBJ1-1	TGTGCCACCAGCAGTCCAATAGGGGCAGTTAACACTGAAGCTTTCTTT	CATSSPIGAVNTEAFF
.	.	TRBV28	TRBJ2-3	TGTGCCAGCAGTCCCTACCGACTAGGGGCAGATACGCAGTATTTT	CASSPYRLGADTQYF
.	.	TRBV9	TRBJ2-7	TGTGCCAGCAGCCCCATTACCCAGAACGAGCAGTACTTC	CASSPITQNEQYF
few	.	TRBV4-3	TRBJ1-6	TGCGCCAGCAGCCAAGTGCGGCTATATAATTCACCCCTCCACTTT	CASSQVRLYNSPLHF
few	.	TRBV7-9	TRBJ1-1	TGTGCCAGCAGCTACGACAGGAGTAGGAACACTGAAGCTTTCTTT	CASSYDRSRNTEAFF
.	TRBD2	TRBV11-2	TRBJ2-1	TGTGCCAGCAGCCCGCAGGGACTAGCGAGAGTAGATGAGCAGTTCTTC	CASSPQGLARVDEQFF
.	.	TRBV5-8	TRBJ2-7	TGTGCCAGCAGCCCAGGACGCGGTCGAGGGTCCGAGCAGTACTTC	CASSPGRGRGSEQYF
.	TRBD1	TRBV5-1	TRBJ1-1	TGCGCCAGCAGCTTGGTCACAGGGGGGGGGACTGAAGCTTTCTTT	CASSLVTGGGTEAFF
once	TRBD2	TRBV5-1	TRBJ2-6	TGCGCCAGCAGCTTGAGACTAGCGGAGAGCTCTGGGGCCAACGTCCTGACTTTC	CASSLRLAESSGANVLTF
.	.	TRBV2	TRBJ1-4	TGTGCCAGCAGTCCACAGGGAGTGACTAATGAAAAACTGTTTTTT	CASSPQGVTNEKLFF
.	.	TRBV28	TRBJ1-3	TGTGCCAGCAGTTTACTGGGGCTGGGTTACACCATATATTTT	CASSLLGLGYTIYF
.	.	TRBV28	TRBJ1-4	TGTGCCAGCAGGACGTCCGGGACTGGTAATGAAAAACTGTTTTTT	CASRTSGTGNEKLFF
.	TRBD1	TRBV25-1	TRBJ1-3	TGTGCCAGCAGTGAGACAGGGCGCCCTGGAAACACCATATATTTT	CASSETGRPGNTIYF
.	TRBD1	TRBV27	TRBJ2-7	TGTGCCAGCAGTTCCAGGACAGGGCGCTACGAGCAGTACTTC	CASSSRTGRYEQYF
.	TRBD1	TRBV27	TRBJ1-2	TGTGCCAGCAGGGGGGGACAGGGAGGTGTCTATGGCTACACCTTC	CASRGGQGGVYGYTF
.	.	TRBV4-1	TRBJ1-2	TGCGCCAGCAGCCAAGTCCAGACTTCTAACTATGGCTACACCTTC	CASSQVQTSNYGYTF
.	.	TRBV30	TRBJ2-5	TGTGCCTGGAGTTATACCTCGCGGTACCAAGAGACCCAGTACTTC	CAWSYTSRYQETQYF
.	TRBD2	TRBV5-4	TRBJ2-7	TGTGCCAGCAGCTTCCACGGGAGGACCCACGAGCAGTACTTC	CASSFHGRTHEQYF
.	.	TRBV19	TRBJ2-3	TGTGCCAGTAGTATAGCGGGTATCCCCAACACAGATACGCAGTATTTT	CASSIAGIPNTDTQYF
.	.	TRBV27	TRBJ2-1	TGTGCCAGCAGTTTGGTAACAGACAATGAGCAGTTCTTC	CASSLVTDNEQFF
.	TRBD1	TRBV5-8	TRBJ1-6	TGTGCCAGCAGCATCGGAGGACAGGGGAGTTCACCCCTCCACTTT	CASSIGGQGSSPLHF
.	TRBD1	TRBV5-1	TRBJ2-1	TGCGCCAGCAGCTTGGGACAGGGGGCTAATAATGAGCAGTTCTTC	CASSLGQGANNEQFF
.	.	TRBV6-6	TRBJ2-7	TGTGCCAGCTGCAATACAGACTCGACAGTCTCCTACGAGCAGTACTTC	CASCNTDSTVSYEQYF
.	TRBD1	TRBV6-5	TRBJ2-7	TGTGCCATCGGCGGGGACAGGGGTTACGAGCAGTACTTC	CAIGGDRGYEQYF
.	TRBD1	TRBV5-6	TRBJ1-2	TGTGCCAGCAGCTTGGACAGGGGGCAAGACTACACCTTC	CASSLDRGQDYTF
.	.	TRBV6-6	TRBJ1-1	TGTGCCAGCAGTCCCCCCTGGAGGTTTAGTGAAGCTTTCTTT	CASSPPWRFSEAFF